These T cell receptor beta chains were read from a single sample in a study of spatial heterogeneity in lung cancer. TCRdb used MiXCR to reprocess the 5' RACE reads, holding one entry per CDR3 protein. This table holds more than 9,500 distinct CDR3 sequences, approximately 6.2% found once. The sample here was normal lung tissue next to the tumor, taken at surgery. The receptor source for this set is a male donor with early-stage non-small cell lung cancer. CDR3s include the opening cysteine and the closing phenylalanine or tryptophan. The D gene is left open where the match is weak. The listing skips clone size in some rows; elsewhere it reads once, few, many or a size class.

V gene	D gene	J gene	clone size	CDR3 protein	CDR3 DNA
TRBV28	TRBD1	TRBJ2-2	many	CASSGSGQGTGELFF	TGTGCCAGCAGTGGTTCGGGACAGGGCACCGGGGAGCTGTTTTTT
TRBV29-1	TRBD1	TRBJ1-1	many	CSVVVGDRAEAFF	TGCAGCGTTGTAGTCGGGGACAGGGCTGAAGCTTTCTTT
TRBV25-1	NA	TRBJ1-1	many	CASSGTKAGAFF	TGTGCCAGCAGCGGGACAAAGGCGGGGGCTTTCTTT
TRBV2	NA	TRBJ2-5	many	CASSELGSTGTETQYF	TGTGCCAGCAGTGAATTGGGGTCTACAGGGACAGAGACCCAGTACTTC
TRBV3-1	NA	TRBJ1-2	few	CASSHWPDYTF	TGTGCCAGCAGCCATTGGCCTGACTACACCTTC
TRBV10-3	NA	TRBJ2-3	many	CAISESGPTDTQYF	TGTGCCATCAGTGAGTCCGGCCCCACAGATACGCAGTATTTT
TRBV11-2	NA	TRBJ2-1	few	CASSFRATPTYNEQFF	TGTGCCAGCAGCTTTAGGGCCACCCCCACCTACAATGAGCAGTTCTTC
TRBV11-2	NA	TRBJ1-6	many	CASSLGITPLHF	TGTGCCAGCAGCCTCGGGATAACACCCCTCCACTTT
TRBV5-1	NA	TRBJ1-1	few	CASSLLGGTEAFF	TGCGCCAGCAGCCTGCTGGGAGGCACTGAAGCTTTCTTT
TRBV6-5	TRBD2	TRBJ2-7	medium-sized	CASSYSRLAGVEQYF	TGTGCCAGCAGTTACTCGAGACTAGCGGGAGTCGAGCAGTACTTC
TRBV10-2	NA	TRBJ1-6	many	CASSDPAGVGNSPLHF	TGCGCCAGCAGTGACCCCGCAGGGGTTGGAAATTCACCCCTCCACTTT
TRBV20-1	NA	TRBJ2-3	many	CSAAGPIDGDTQYF	TGCAGTGCCGCGGGACCCATCGACGGAGATACGCAGTATTTT
TRBV7-9	NA	TRBJ2-3	many	CASSLGTTDTQYF	TGTGCCAGCAGCTTAGGTACCACAGATACGCAGTATTTT
TRBV20-1	TRBD2	TRBJ2-3	NA	CSARGRESTSTDTQYF	TGCAGTGCTAGAGGGCGGGAGAGTACTAGCACAGATACGCAGTATTTT
TRBV5-4	TRBD2	TRBJ2-1	many	CASTNSAGADNEQFF	TGTGCCAGCACCAACTCAGCGGGAGCAGACAATGAGCAGTTCTTC
TRBV12-3/TRBV12-4	NA	TRBJ2-7	many	CASRQIQGGEQYF	TGTGCCAGCAGACAGATACAGGGTGGCGAGCAGTACTTC
TRBV30	TRBD1	TRBJ1-1	many	CAWVLGQVRAFF	TGTGCCTGGGTATTGGGACAGGTACGAGCTTTCTTT
TRBV6-5	NA	TRBJ2-1	medium-sized	CASSYQGGVYNEQFF	TGTGCCAGCAGTTATCAAGGGGGGGTGTACAATGAGCAGTTCTTC
TRBV12-3/TRBV12-4	TRBD1	TRBJ2-7	many	CASGQGTYEQYF	TGTGCCTCAGGACAGGGAACCTACGAGCAGTACTTC
TRBV7-2	NA	TRBJ2-6	many	CASSLQVGTGANVLTF	TGTGCCAGCAGCCTCCAGGTCGGTACTGGGGCCAACGTCCTGACTTTC
TRBV6-5	NA	TRBJ1-1	many	CASSYTGRDTEAFF	TGTGCCAGCAGTTACACAGGACGAGACACTGAAGCTTTCTTT
TRBV12-3/TRBV12-4	NA	TRBJ2-5	once	CASSSGLGLKETQYF	TGTGCCAGCAGTTCGGGACTTGGGCTGAAAGAGACCCAGTACTTC
TRBV7-9	NA	TRBJ2-5	many	CASSPSRVGQETQYF	TGTGCCAGCAGCCCAAGTCGGGTCGGCCAAGAGACCCAGTACTTC
TRBV7-9	NA	TRBJ2-1	many	CASSLGRDDNEQFF	TGTGCCAGCAGCTTAGGGCGGGACGACAATGAGCAGTTCTTC
TRBV12-3/TRBV12-4	NA	TRBJ1-1	few	CASSNQIYNTEAFF	TGTGCCAGCAGTAATCAGATATACAACACTGAAGCTTTCTTT
TRBV20-1	NA	TRBJ2-1	many	CSVRGNEQFF	TGCAGTGTCCGTGGGAATGAGCAGTTCTTC
TRBV2	TRBD1	TRBJ1-5	many	CASSQGQGFNQPQHF	TGTGCCAGCAGCCAAGGACAGGGGTTCAATCAGCCCCAGCATTTT
TRBV12-3/TRBV12-4	NA	TRBJ2-1	many	CASSPIKGGPSYNEQFF	TGTGCCAGCAGTCCTATTAAGGGAGGCCCCTCCTACAATGAGCAGTTCTTC
TRBV4-3	NA	TRBJ1-1	many	CASSQDGRRNTEAFF	TGCGCCAGCAGCCAAGATGGCAGGAGGAACACTGAAGCTTTCTTT
TRBV20-1	TRBD2	TRBJ2-1	many	CSGGLAGGRSEQFF	TGCAGTGGTGGACTAGCGGGAGGCCGGAGTGAGCAGTTCTTC
TRBV20-1	TRBD1	TRBJ2-1	NA	CSAIRTGRDEQFF	TGCAGTGCTATTAGGACAGGGCGCGATGAGCAGTTCTTC
TRBV12-3/TRBV12-4	NA	TRBJ2-2	many	CASSWSGFTGELFF	TGTGCCAGCAGTTGGTCTGGCTTCACCGGGGAGCTGTTTTTT
TRBV19	NA	TRBJ2-2	few	CASSIANTGELFF	TGTGCCAGTAGTATAGCCAACACCGGGGAGCTGTTTTTT
TRBV5-1	NA	TRBJ1-1	many	CASSRTGLTDTEAFF	TGCGCCAGCAGCAGGACGGGGCTAACTGACACTGAAGCTTTCTTT
TRBV6-1	TRBD2	TRBJ2-3	NA	CASSLAGGRADTQYF	TGTGCCAGCAGTTTAGCGGGAGGACGGGCAGATACGCAGTATTTT
TRBV6-5	TRBD1	TRBJ1-1	NA	CASRPRQGADSPEAFF	TGTGCCAGCAGACCCCGACAGGGGGCGGATTCACCTGAAGCTTTCTTT
TRBV7-2	TRBD2	TRBJ2-3	NA	CASSGRTSGRPDTQYF	TGTGCCAGCAGCGGACGGACTAGCGGGAGGCCAGATACGCAGTATTTT
TRBV6-2/TRBV6-3	NA	TRBJ1-5	many	CASSQPESQHF	TGTGCCAGCAGCCAACCTGAGTCCCAGCATTTT
TRBV10-3	NA	TRBJ2-1	few	CAIGTSSQYNEQFF	TGTGCCATCGGTACTAGCTCTCAATACAATGAGCAGTTCTTC
TRBV7-2	TRBD2	TRBJ2-1	many	CASSLGTSRDEQFF	TGTGCCAGCAGCCTAGGGACTAGCCGGGACGAGCAGTTCTTC
TRBV6-2/TRBV6-3	TRBD1	TRBJ1-2	few	CASATGGPNYGYTF	TGTGCCAGCGCGACAGGGGGCCCCAACTATGGCTACACCTTC
TRBV7-9	NA	TRBJ2-3	few	CASSWQAGDTQYF	TGTGCCAGCAGCTGGCAGGCAGGAGATACGCAGTATTTT